This T cell receptor (beta chain) was captured in a study of blood T cells in healthy people across ages (dated by TCRdb to the mid-2010s). With respect to the entire study: Template switching captured roughly one uniquely barcoded TCR beta cDNA molecule per two T cells in model experiments. To avoid experimental bias, donors of different ages were distributed randomly across sequencing lanes. The study measured age-related changes in TCR beta repertoire diversity using deep sequencing normalized with unique cDNA molecular identifiers. For two donors (one aged 18 to 29 and one aged 80 or older), the study analyzed two additional independent replicas of 1 million unique cDNA reads from the same blood draw. Four age groups were formed from the donors: young (average approximately 17 years), middle-aged (more than 35), aged (roughly 58) and long-lived (82).

What the authors observed across the whole study: The percentage of naive T cells measured by flow cytometry correlated strongly with observed TCR beta diversity. Estimates of total diversity from one million sequenced T cells were regarded as lower bounds and underestimates. The long-lived group showed more naive CD4+ T cells, fewer expanded clones and increased TCR diversity than the aged group, suggesting age selection. As age increased, observed TCR beta diversity per million T cells dropped in a roughly linear way, and a significant reduction was already evident by age 40. Because the CMV infection status of the donors was unknown, age-related changes in expanded clonotypes may potentially have been confounded. Conclusive comparison of naive and antigen-experienced compartments was prevented by the profiling of bulk unsorted PBMCs.

Of note for this clonotype: Its antigen is still unknown. No base-level quality is on record; no much larger clone is a single base apart.

Library construction relied on 5' RACE. Sequencing was performed on an Illumina HiSeq 2500. The second PCR ran for roughly 7 to 12 cycles and used a J-beta primer mix along with a sample-barcoded 5' primer. Each TCR beta cDNA molecule received a unique molecular identifier from a template-switch 5' adaptor carrying 12 random nucleotides. Each sample yielded at least 2.5 million CDR3-containing paired-end reads. All of the RNA was converted into first-strand cDNA using the Mint cDNA synthesis kit, with a TRBC-specific oligonucleotide serving as the primer. Following uracil-DNA glycosylase treatment, all cDNA underwent a first 18-cycle PCR with the universal primers M1SS and BC2_uni_R. The study's own analysis went as follows. Each sample was normalized by randomly selecting 1 million high-quality reads, each carrying a distinct molecular identifier. Instead of being binned into consensus sequences, reads with shared molecular identifiers were discarded. MiTCR, set to a Q25 quality threshold and the strictest error-elimination algorithm, was used for CDR3 identification, clonotype clustering and error correction. Lower-bound total TCR beta diversity was estimated with a nonparametric unseen species model using Euler transformation. Clones were called with MiXCR by TCRdb after fastp trimmed the public reads at Q25, and only in-frame beta chains were retained. For every CDR3 protein sequence, its rows merge into one entry that carries the most common genes and DNA. These V and J calls originate from TCRdb's pipeline instead of the authors' own analysis. The sample profile shows 1.2 million to 1.5 million distinct CDR3 sequences; approximately 63% of them were found once. The top ten hold about 6.7% of the sample.

The V end loses 10 bases and the J end loses 1 base, and a stretch of 13 bases separates them. The CDR3 holds 13 amino acids from the cysteine to the phenylalanine. Just the 39-base CDR3 DNA is kept, in frame starting at base 1. The germline V gene (reference sequence) supplies CDR1 LNHNV and CDR2 YYDKDF. Donors were 35 to 40 systemically healthy Caucasian individuals from Russia aged roughly 6 to 100 years. Each donor gave roughly 11 milliliters of peripheral blood, drawn into EDTA-treated Vacutainer tubes. Ficoll-Paque density-gradient centrifugation was used to isolate PBMCs, with at least 6.5 million per sample. Total RNA, at least 5 micrograms per sample, was extracted from PBMCs with Trizol reagent. For every donor, an aliquot of PBMCs went through flow cytometry to measure the percentages of naive CD45RAhigh/CD27high T cells.

Material for sequencing was blood. The sequence joins TRBV15 to TRBJ1-1, with no reliable assignment of the D segment. This receptor was taken from a man aged 18 to 30 in good health. The CDR3 region: CANQDPPNTEAFF. The DNA sequence is as follows: TGTGCCAACCAGGACCCCCCGAACACTGAAGCTTTCTTT.